This is a list of T cell receptor beta chains from one sample in a study of blood T cells in healthy people across ages. TCRdb reanalysed the 5' RACE reads using MiXCR and keeps one entry per CDR3 protein. The table shows under 800,000 distinct CDR3 sequences, with about 21% occurring only once. Sequencing was carried out using blood. All receptors derive from a man between 70 and 80 years old in good health. The CDR3 runs from the conserved cysteine through the conserved F or W. The D gene is left open where the match is weak. Some rows mark clone size as missing; the rest say once, few, many or name a class of expanded clone.

d_gene,j_gene,abundance,v_gene,CDR3aa,CDR3nt
NA,TRBJ2-1,NA,TRBV4-3,CASSQEGADWNEQFF,TGCGCCAGCAGCCAAGAGGGAGCGGATTGGAATGAGCAGTTCTTC
TRBD1,TRBJ2-1,few,TRBV6-5,CASSGTGGTEQFF,TGTGCCAGCAGTGGGACAGGGGGCACTGAGCAGTTCTTC
NA,TRBJ2-4,few,TRBV20-1,CSAGTGGKNIRYF,TGCAGTGCGGGGACTGGCGGGAAAAACATTCGGTACTTC
NA,TRBJ2-7,NA,TRBV2,CASSRPTMGDFYEQYF,TGTGCCAGCAGTCGTCCTACAATGGGAGATTTCTACGAGCAGTACTTC
NA,TRBJ2-1,few,TRBV29-1,CSVDVNPRDEQFF,TGCAGCGTTGATGTGAATCCGCGCGATGAGCAGTTCTTC
TRBD1,TRBJ2-7,NA,TRBV28,CASSPSGQIYEQYF,TGTGCCAGCAGTCCCTCGGGACAGATATACGAGCAGTACTTC
NA,TRBJ1-3,few,TRBV12-3/TRBV12-4,CASSSGQSSGNTIYF,TGTGCCAGCAGCTCCGGACAGTCGAGTGGAAACACCATATATTTT
NA,TRBJ2-7,few,TRBV3-1,CASSRLTSEQYF,TGTGCCAGCAGCCGTCTCACGAGCGAGCAGTACTTC
NA,TRBJ2-1,NA,TRBV3-1,CASALSMATENNEQFF,TGTGCCAGCGCACTCTCGATGGCCACTGAGAACAATGAGCAGTTCTTC
NA,TRBJ1-4,NA,TRBV29-1,CSASGVANEKLFF,TGCAGCGCCTCAGGGGTAGCTAATGAAAAACTGTTTTTT
NA,TRBJ1-1,many,TRBV15,CATSRRPNTEAFF,TGTGCCACCAGCAGACGTCCGAACACTGAAGCTTTCTTT
TRBD1,TRBJ1-2,few,TRBV5-4,CASSARDSTNYGYTF,TGTGCCAGCAGCGCCCGGGACAGCACTAACTATGGCTACACCTTC
NA,TRBJ1-5,many,TRBV5-1,CASSPTGPNQPQHF,TGCGCCAGCAGCCCCACAGGGCCCAATCAGCCCCAGCATTTT
NA,TRBJ1-4,many,TRBV6-2/TRBV6-3,CASRYSATNEKLFF,TGTGCCAGCAGATACAGTGCAACTAATGAAAAACTGTTTTTT
NA,TRBJ2-3,once,TRBV30,CAWGTGSTQYF,TGTGCCTGGGGTACGGGGAGTACGCAGTATTTT
NA,TRBJ2-3,NA,TRBV4-3,CASSQDGGRDTQYF,TGCGCCAGCAGCCAAGATGGGGGCCGAGATACGCAGTATTTT
TRBD2,TRBJ2-1,NA,TRBV11-2,CASSLVPSGRSEQFF,TGTGCCAGCAGCTTAGTTCCCAGCGGGAGGTCTGAGCAGTTCTTC
NA,TRBJ2-1,few,TRBV14,CASSQLNGNEQFF,TGTGCCAGCAGCCAACTCAACGGCAATGAGCAGTTCTTC
NA,TRBJ1-1,many,TRBV7-9,CASREDAGYPEAFF,TGTGCCAGCAGAGAGGACGCCGGGTATCCTGAAGCTTTCTTT
TRBD1,TRBJ1-4,many,TRBV5-5,CASSRRTGVGEKLFF,TGTGCCAGCAGCCGCCGGACAGGGGTTGGGGAAAAACTGTTTTTT
NA,TRBJ2-5,many,TRBV6-1,CASSEEVGRQETQYF,TGTGCCAGCAGTGAAGAGGTGGGACGGCAAGAGACCCAGTACTTC
TRBD1,TRBJ2-1,NA,TRBV12-3/TRBV12-4,CASSGDREQFF,TGTGCCAGCAGTGGGGACAGAGAGCAGTTCTTC
NA,TRBJ2-5,many,TRBV5-6,CASSLGLGLETQYF,TGTGCCAGCAGCCTTGGTCTGGGACTAGAGACCCAGTACTTC
NA,TRBJ2-7,few,TRBV6-2/TRBV6-3,CASSEYSWSSSYF,TGTGCCAGCAGTGAGTATTCGTGGAGTTCGTCGTACTTC
NA,TRBJ1-1,few,TRBV12-5,CASQRRGIMTTEAFF,TGTGCTAGTCAGAGGAGGGGGATCATGACCACTGAAGCTTTCTTT
TRBD2,TRBJ2-5,NA,TRBV5-1,CASSSDFGTSLETQYF,TGCGCCAGCAGCTCTGACTTCGGGACTAGTCTCGAGACCCAGTACTTC
NA,TRBJ2-5,few,TRBV5-1,CASRRVVETQYF,TGCGCCAGTCGCAGGGTGGTAGAGACCCAGTACTTC
TRBD1,TRBJ2-5,NA,TRBV10-3,CAIRGTGVQETQYF,TGTGCCATCAGGGGGACAGGGGTTCAAGAGACCCAGTACTTC
NA,TRBJ1-1,NA,TRBV6-1,CASSWGVGTEAFF,TGTGCCAGCAGTTGGGGGGTTGGCACTGAAGCTTTCTTT
NA,TRBJ2-5,NA,TRBV3-1,CASSLREHLFF,TGTGCCAGCAGTCTTAGGGAGCACTTATTCTTC
NA,TRBJ1-1,NA,TRBV18,CASSRDKNTEAFF,TGTGCCAGCTCGAGAGACAAGAACACTGAAGCTTTCTTT
NA,TRBJ2-1,NA,TRBV12-3/TRBV12-4,CASSPQGGGQNEQFF,TGTGCCAGCAGTCCCCAAGGGGGAGGGCAGAATGAGCAGTTCTTC
NA,TRBJ1-1,many,TRBV7-9,CASSFRGQNTEAFF,TGTGCCAGCAGCTTCCGGGGACAGAACACTGAAGCTTTCTTT
NA,TRBJ2-3,NA,TRBV7-2,CASSYPVDTQYF,TGTGCCAGCAGCTACCCAGTGGATACGCAGTATTTT
NA,TRBJ2-5,few,TRBV20-1,CSARDFSGGSETQYF,TGCAGTGCTAGAGATTTTTCTGGCGGGTCAGAGACCCAGTACTTC
TRBD2,TRBJ2-7,NA,TRBV27,CASSLSGEGLAGGRAVYEQYF,TGTGCCAGCAGTTTATCGGGGGAAGGACTAGCGGGAGGGCGAGCAGTCTACGAGCAGTACTTC
TRBD2,TRBJ2-1,NA,TRBV29-1,CSVEDVSGTTEFF,TGCAGCGTTGAAGATGTCAGCGGGACGACCGAGTTCTTC
TRBD2,TRBJ2-7,many,TRBV12-3/TRBV12-4,CASSKRTSVGEQYF,TGTGCCAGCAGCAAGCGGACTAGCGTGGGGGAGCAGTACTTC
NA,TRBJ2-5,NA,TRBV29-1,CSVEEGDTQYF,TGCAGCGTTGAAGAGGGGGACACCCAGTACTTC
TRBD2,TRBJ2-1,NA,TRBV12-5,CASGLAYQREGPGNEQFF,TGTGCTAGTGGTTTGGCCTACCAGCGGGAGGGCCCTGGGAATGAGCAGTTCTTC
NA,TRBJ1-2,few,TRBV6-1,CASSWTDYGYTF,TGTGCCAGCAGTTGGACAGACTATGGCTACACCTTC
TRBD2,TRBJ2-1,NA,TRBV7-6,CASSLTGSGIDNEQFF,TGTGCCAGCAGCTTAACGGGTAGCGGGATTGACAATGAGCAGTTCTTC
TRBD1,TRBJ1-1,NA,TRBV10-3,CAISQSWTGDEAFF,TGTGCCATCAGCCAATCTTGGACAGGCGACGAAGCTTTCTTT
TRBD2,TRBJ2-3,NA,TRBV6-1,CASFGDGRAPDTQYF,TGTGCCAGCTTTGGCGACGGGAGGGCCCCAGATACGCAGTATTTT
NA,TRBJ2-2,few,TRBV13,CASSLGGKVWTGELFF,TGTGCCAGCAGCCTAGGCGGGAAAGTTTGGACCGGGGAGCTGTTTTTT